These 7 T cell receptor beta chains came from one sample sequenced in a study of T cell responses to AZD1222 COVID-19 vaccine. Profiling relied on immunoSEQ multiplex PCR, and the TCRdb table lists in-frame clones only, not all of them. The sample has 90,000 to 120,000 clones, about 85% seen once. The material was peripheral blood, obtained 28 days after the second AZD1222 dose. The source is an adult who received the AZD1222 COVID-19 vaccine.

The rearrangement links TRBV30 to TRBJ1-2; 9 bases align to TRBD1. V gave up 2 bases and J gave up 8 bases; unmatched junction bases: 6. This CDR3 has 13 residues. Germline V CDR1 and CDR2: GTSNPN, SVGIG (reference sequence). The CDR3 here is CAWSKGQGLGYTF. For the CDR3, the DNA is TGTGCCTGGAGTAAGGGACAGGGTTTAGGCTACACCTTC.

This chain links TRBV5-1 with TRBJ1-4; D might be TRBD1 (6 bases). Germline CDR1 and CDR2: SGHRS and YFSETQ. The V and J ends lost 0 bases and 7 bases respectively, with 16 bases between them. The CDR3 has 16 residues. CDR3 nucleotides: TGCGCCAGCAGCTTGGCCGAAGCAGGGGTTGTTGAAAAACTGTTTTTT. Protein product: CASSLAEAGVVEKLFF.

In DNA, the CDR3 is TGTGCCAGCAGTTTAACAGCGGTCCACAATGAGCAGTTCTTC. It specifies CASSLTAVHNEQFF. The chain joins TRBV28 to TRBJ2-1, with a tentative D call TRBD2 (5 bases). Germline loops: CDR1 MDHEN, CDR2 SYDVKM. The CDR3 is made up of 14 amino acids. Trimming pared 2 bases from V and 5 bases from J, leaving 10 bases between.

This chain uses TRBV4-2 with TRBJ1-2; the D gene is possibly TRBD1 (6 bases). Trimming removed 0 bases from V and 6 bases from J, with 11 bases in between. The germline V gene encodes CDR1 LGHNA and CDR2 YNFKEQ. This CDR3 is built from 14 residues. CDR3 sequence reads: CASSQDRGDHGYTF. For the CDR3, the DNA is TGTGCCAGCAGCCAAGACAGGGGAGATCATGGCTACACCTTC.

The V call is TRBV3-1 (or the pseudogene TRBV3-2), the J call TRBJ1-1; D not resolved. Trimming took off 1 base at V and 0 bases at J, with 9 bases between the two ends. CDR3 length: 15 residues. Per germline, CDR1 LGHDT and CDR2 YNNKEL (reference sequence). The CDR3 sequence: CASSQGEPMNTEAFF. CDR3 coding DNA: TGTGCCAGCAGCCAAGGAGAACCCATGAACACTGAAGCTTTCTTT.

This clone was observed a few times. As DNA, the CDR3 is TGTGCCAGCAGCAGGGGGCGCGAGCAGTACTTC. Its translation: CASSRGREQYF. The chain links TRBV21-1 to TRBJ2-7; the table's D call, TRBD1, has no DNA check behind it. TRBV21-1 constitutes a pseudogene. This CDR3 is built from 11 residues.

This clone was seen once. The chain combines TRBV6-2 or TRBV6-3 with TRBJ2-5; D uncertain. CDR3 size: 12 residues. Looked up from germline, CDR1 is MNHEY and CDR2 is SVGEGT. V was trimmed by 2 bases and J by 5 bases, leaving 6 bases between them. CDR3 in DNA: TGTGCCAGCAGTTACAGACATGAGACCCAGTACTTC. It codes for CASSYRHETQYF.